What follows are 9 T cell receptor beta chains derived from one specimen sequenced in a study of T cells after yellow fever vaccination. One entry per CDR3 protein results from TCRdb running MiXCR on the 5' RACE reads. The data hold approximately 510,000 distinct CDR3 sequences, with 20% to 25% observed a single time. The sequencing here drew on PBMCs, taken 21 days after the first yellow fever vaccination. The receptor source for this set is a man between 18 and 29 years old who received the YFV17D yellow fever vaccine.

This clonotype came up a few times. V gene TRBV7-9 combines with J gene TRBJ1-5; D might be TRBD1 (6 bases). Trimming pared 5 bases from V and 6 bases from J, leaving 17 bases between. The germline V gene has CDR1 SEHNR and CDR2 FQNEAQ (reference sequence). This CDR3 has 15 amino acids. The CDR3 loop reads CASSLAGGAGQPQHF. In DNA, the CDR3 is TGTGCCAGCAGCCTGGCGGGGGGGGCGGGTCAGCCCCAGCATTTT.

The chain couples TRBV4-1 to TRBJ1-2, with TRBD1 as a possible D gene (5 bases). The CDR3 runs to 15 residues. CDR1 and CDR2 from the germline V gene are MGHRA and YSYEKL. Trimming pared 3 bases from V and 11 bases from J, leaving 22 bases between. CDR3 protein: CASSQALREGRRYTF. CDR3 sequence (DNA): TGCGCCAGCAGCCAGGCTCTCAGGGAGGGGAGGCGATACACCTTC.

This sequence joins TRBV6-1 and TRBJ2-2; 13 bases agree with TRBD2. With 6 bases clipped from V and 6 bases from J, the junction kept 7 bases outside the gene matches. CDR1 and CDR2 (germline): MNHNS, SASEGT. The CDR3 loop spans 16 amino acids. As DNA, the CDR3 is TGTGCCAGCAGGCATACTAGCGGGGGGGCTTCCGGGGAGCTGTTTTTT. It encodes CASRHTSGGASGELFF.

This clonotype turned up a few times. V usage is TRBV30 and J usage is TRBJ2-7; no clear D. The germline gives CDR1 GTSNPN, CDR2 SVGIG (reference sequence). The CDR3 totals 12 residues. Trimming cost V 0 bases and J 3 bases, with 6 bases left between them. The CDR3 region is CAWSVGYYEQYF. The CDR3 nucleotides read TGTGCCTGGAGTGTTGGGTACTACGAGCAGTACTTC. Looking up the rest from reference TRBV30 and TRBJ2-7 gives the full variable domain: SQTIHQWPATLVQPVGSPLSLECTVEGTSNPNLYWYRQAAGRGLQLLFYSVGIGQISSEVPQNLSASRPQDRQFILSSKKLLLSDSGFYLCAWSVGYYEQYFGPGTRLTVT.

The gene calls are TRBV4-3 and TRBJ2-1; 10 bases fit TRBD1. Germline V gene lookup returns CDR1 LGHNA and CDR2 YSLEER. This CDR3 region has 17 residues. Germline trimming cut 0 bases from V and 8 bases from J; bases unmatched to any gene: 10. This CDR3 is CASSQDQDRGRLDEQFF. Written as DNA, the CDR3 is TGCGCCAGCAGCCAAGATCAGGACAGGGGGAGGCTCGATGAGCAGTTCTTC.

This clonotype has a handful of counts. The V and J genes are TRBV15 and TRBJ2-5, with D possibly being TRBD2 (6 bases). Germline V CDR1 and CDR2: LNHNV, YYDKDF (reference sequence). Trimming pared 1 base from V and 1 base from J, leaving 13 bases between. The CDR3 spans 16 residues. The DNA of the CDR3 is TGTGCCACCAGCAGAGTCTCCGGCGGGGTCCAAGAGACCCAGTACTTC. Its translation: CATSRVSGGVQETQYF.

V and J are TRBV5-1 and TRBJ1-1; D perhaps matches TRBD1 (5 bases). The germline V gene encodes CDR1 SGHRS and CDR2 YFSETQ. V shed 1 base and J shed 4 bases, with 11 bases lying between them. CDR3 size: 14 residues. The CDR3 bases are TGCGCCAGCAGCTTGAAACGTGGGGGCACTGAAGCTTTCTTT. Translation gives CASSLKRGGTEAFF. The full variable domain, rest sourced from reference TRBV5-1 and TRBJ1-1, is KAGVTQTPRYLIKTRGQQVTLSCSPISGHRSVSWYQQTPGQGLQFLFEYFSETQRNKGNFPGRFSGRQFSNSRSEMNVSTLELGDSALYLCASSLKRGGTEAFFGQGTRLTVV.

This clonotype occurred a few times. The chain has TRBV28 and TRBJ2-7; D is possibly TRBD1 (8 bases). The CDR3 covers 16 residues. V lost 5 bases to trimming and J lost 3 bases, with 20 bases between them. Germline lookup yields CDR1 MDHEN and CDR2 SYDVKM. The CDR3 reads CASSTPGGGGGYEQYV. CDR3 nucleotides: TGTGCCAGCAGTACCCCAGGGGGCGGGGGCGGCTACGAGCAGTACGTC.

The V call is TRBV30, the J call TRBJ1-2, with D possibly being TRBD1 (5 bases). Looked up from germline, CDR1 is GTSNPN and CDR2 is SVGIG (reference sequence). The CDR3 has 10 residues. V dropped 7 bases and J dropped 5 bases, with 8 bases sitting between them. The CDR3 loop is CAFDSYGYTF. The CDR3, as DNA: TGTGCCTTTGACAGTTATGGCTACACCTTC.